The 18 T cell receptor beta chains presented below share a single source sample, sequenced in a study of tumor-infiltrating lymphocytes in primary liver carcinoma. Unsorted whole blood yielded the blood RNA, and germline DNA was also extracted. A primer in the constant region served to generate TCR beta cDNA from 500 ng of total RNA. Slightly modified ARM-PCR served as the procedure for the TCR beta libraries. These libraries came from three rounds of nested multiplex PCR. It was with TRBV1-TRBV30 forward primers and a C-beta reverse primer that the first two PCR rounds were run, at roughly 10 cycles each. Each CDR3 protein gets one entry after TCRdb re-called the multiplex PCR reads with MiXCR. The top ten hold over 15% of the sample, which has around 330,000 distinct CDR3 sequences, around three fifths seen once. Sequencing was carried out using peripheral blood. The receptors originated from a woman aged 25 to 39 with primary liver carcinoma and hepatitis B virus infection.

This rearrangement joins TRBV28 to TRBJ2-5; D gene ambiguous. The CDR3 sequence is 14 residues long. Germline CDR1 MDHEN, CDR2 SYDVKM. Trimming took off 3 bases at V and 3 bases at J, with 11 bases between the two ends. The CDR3 loop is CASSFAITEETQYF. Here the CDR3 DNA reads TGTGCCAGCAGTTTTGCCATTACCGAAGAGACCCAGTACTTC.

For this clonotype: This may be a read error, as it is one base from a much larger clone. The chain couples TRBV5-6 to TRBJ2-1; a possible D gene is TRBD2 (6 bases). The CDR3 extends over 15 amino acids. Per germline, CDR1 SGHDT and CDR2 YYEEEE. The CDR3 DNA reads as TGTGCCAGCAGCTCGGCACGGACTATCTACAATGGGCAGTTCTTC. Its protein product is CASSSARTIYNGQFF.

For this clonotype: Relative to the germline gene, one junction end is altered; a read error may explain this. The chain carries TRBV12-3 or TRBV12-4 and TRBJ2-2; D gene ambiguous. CDR3 length: 13 residues. The CDR3 region is CGSSDPQAGELFF. As DNA, the CDR3 is TGTGGCAGCAGCGATCCCCAGGCCGGGGAGCTGTTTTTT.

The J gene is TRBJ2-7, the V gene TRBV11-2; D might be TRBD2 (6 bases). The CDR3 spans 16 residues. The V end was cut by 7 bases, the J end by 13 bases, with 32 bases between. Per germline, CDR1 SGHAT and CDR2 FQNNGV. In DNA, the CDR3 is TGTGCCAGCAACGTAGGACTATATGCTCCTCTGATCGATCAATACTTC. It is translated as CASNVGLYAPLIDQYF.

V usage is TRBV11-2 and J usage is TRBJ1-2, with 10 bases that match TRBD1. The CDR3 length is 14 residues. V lost 1 base and J lost 12; bases outside the gene matches: 8. Germline V gives CDR1 SGHAT, CDR2 FQNNGV. CDR3 amino acids: CASSLGQGANGNTF. Written as DNA, the CDR3 is TGTGCCAGCAGCTTAGGACAGGGGGCGAACGGCAACACCTTC.

On this clonotype itself: A much larger clone is a single base away; this may be a read error. The chain links TRBV6-2 or TRBV6-3 to TRBJ1-2; TRBD1 might be the D (6 bases). The germline CDR1 and CDR2 sequences are MNHEY and SVGEGT. This CDR3 has 15 amino acids. The germline V and J ends were trimmed by 4 bases and 10 bases, with 22 bases remaining between them. The CDR3 region has the DNA TGTGCCAGCAGTTCGGGACGCCAGACGGGGGGCGACTACACCTTC. It translates to CASSSGRQTGGDYTF.

This clonotype was counted ten times or more. J is TRBJ2-7 and V is TRBV12-3 or TRBV12-4, with TRBD1 matching 9 bases. J lost 8 bases, V lost 6 bases, and 8 bases had no gene match. This CDR3 region has 13 residues. The CDR3 bases are TGTGCCAGCAGCTCGGGACAGGGTAAGAAGCAGTACTTC. This sequence encodes CASSSGQGKKQYF.

Of note for this clonotype: One end of the junction is discordant with germline, which a read error may explain. The V gene is TRBV6-5, the J gene TRBJ1-3; TRBD1 matches at 8 bases. Germline values: CDR1 MNHEY, CDR2 SVGAGI. This CDR3 contains 14 residues. This CDR3 reads CVSRLTGAGNTIYF. The CDR3 bases are TGTGTCAGCAGATTGACAGGGGCCGGAAACACCATATATTTT.

Of note for this clonotype: A junction end diverges from the germline sequence, so it may reflect a read error. V usage is TRBV6-2 or TRBV6-3 and J usage is TRBJ2-5; D might be TRBD2 (5 bases). CDR1 is MNHEY and CDR2 is SVGEGT in the germline V gene. There are 12 residues in the CDR3. CDR3 region: CASSGVAGTQYF. The CDR3 bases are TGTGCAAGCAGCGGAGTGGCGGGGACCCAGTACTTC.

Regarding this clonotype: A junction boundary mismatches the germline segment, possibly from a read error. The chain couples TRBV12-3 or TRBV12-4 to TRBJ2-1, with D unresolved. The CDR3 covers 13 residues. This CDR3 reads CANSLGEVNEQFF. DNA for the CDR3: TGTGCCAACAGTTTAGGAGAGGTCAATGAGCAGTTCTTC.

Of note for this clonotype: A much larger clone is a single base away; this may be a read error. The chain joins TRBV4-1 to TRBJ1-1; D may be TRBD1 (5 bases). CDR3 length equals 14 residues. Germline V gives CDR1 MGHRA, CDR2 YSYEKL. Here the CDR3 DNA reads TGCGCCAGCAGCCAAGCCAGGGTTAACACTGAAGCTTCCTTT. Translating gives CASSQARVNTEASF.

Points on this clonotype: One junction end does not reproduce the germline sequence, and a read error may be involved. V usage is TRBV6-2 or TRBV6-3 and J usage is TRBJ1-2; TRBD1 agrees at 8 bases. The CDR3 has 18 residues. Germline V gene sequence: CDR1 MNHEY, CDR2 SVGEGT. CDR3 DNA sequence: TGTGCCAGCAGCCCTCGGGGGGCAGGGGGCGCGTTCGTCTATGGCAACACCTTT. This translates into CASSPRGAGGAFVYGNTF.

To note about this clonotype: One end of the junction varies from germline; a read error may be responsible. The rearrangement uses TRBV12-3 or TRBV12-4 and TRBJ1-5, with D unresolved. This CDR3 has 14 amino acids. The CDR3 is CANSLWGGNQPQHF. CDR3 DNA sequence: TGTGCCAACAGTTTGTGGGGTGGCAATCAGCCCCAGCATTTT.

Note on this clonotype: This likely comes from a read error, as the CDR3 has no conserved phenylalanine or tryptophan at its end. This rearrangement joins TRBV6-2 or TRBV6-3 to TRBJ2-1; TRBD1 or TRBD2 may be the D gene (5 bases each). Germline-derived CDR1 and CDR2 are MNHEY and SVGEGT. Trimming took 10 bases from V and 7 from J, leaving 14 bases between them. The CDR3 has 12 residues. CDR3 DNA sequence: TGTGCCACCTCCTCAGAGGGGAATGAGCAGTTCCTC. Translating gives CATSSEGNEQFL.

This clonotype was counted a few times. The gene calls are TRBV5-6 and TRBJ1-3, with D possibly being TRBD1 (5 bases). Trimming shortened V by 6 bases and J by 1 base, and 14 bases separated the two germline ends. CDR3 size: 15 residues. The germline CDR1 and CDR2 sequences are SGHDT and YYEEEE. CDR3 in DNA: TGTGCCAGCACCAGGGACGGAAGATCTGGAAACACCATATATTTT. This codes for CASTRDGRSGNTIYF.

Turning to this clonotype: The conserved phenylalanine or tryptophan normally closing the CDR3 is absent here, so this likely arose from a read error. It is unclear where the CDR3 begins or ends on the DNA, so no DNA is shown, and the CDR3 is as TCRdb lists it. The gene calls are TRBV11-3 and TRBJ2-1; the table's D call TRBD2 went unverified against the DNA. The CDR3 spans 14 amino acids, including both terminal residues. Germline CDR1 is SGHNT and CDR2 is YENEEA. The CDR3 is CATSLDQARGGVFL.

This chain connects TRBV12-2 to TRBJ1-5. TRBV12-2 is flagged as a pseudogene. The CDR3 has 15 residues. CDR3 amino acids: CASRSLVGRGKPQHF. CDR3 nucleotide sequence: TGTGCAAGTCGCTCATTGGTAGGAAGAGGGAAGCCCCAGCATTTT.

As for this clonotype: A much larger clone sits a single nucleotide away, making a read error possible. The CDR3 DNA reads TGTGTCAGCGGATTTAGCACAGATACGCAGTATTTT. Amino acids: CVSGFSTDTQYF. This chain joins TRBV12-3 or TRBV12-4 and TRBJ2-3; TRBD2 might be the D (5 bases). The CDR3 is made up of 12 amino acids.